A single sample gave rise to the 24 T cell receptor beta chains below, sequenced in a study of cytotoxic CD8 clonotypes in ibrutinib-treated CLL. Clones were sequenced by immunoSEQ multiplex PCR, and TCRdb holds only the in-frame ones, with some missing. The sample carries 85,000 or so clones, about 85% recorded once. This specimen was PBMCs, taken after 12 months of ibrutinib treatment. The receptors originated from a human donor with chronic lymphocytic leukemia.

The chain has TRBV5-4 and TRBJ2-3, with D hard to call. The length of the CDR3 is 15 residues. Trimming removed 0 bases at V and 1 base at J, with 9 bases between. Germline V gives CDR1 SGHNT, CDR2 YYREEE (reference sequence). This CDR3 reads CASSLGGDGTDTQYF. In DNA, the CDR3 is TGTGCCAGCAGCTTGGGGGGTGACGGCACAGATACGCAGTATTTT. The complete variable domain, with remaining parts taken from reference TRBV5-4 and TRBJ2-3, reads ETGVTQSPTHLIKTRGQQVTLRCSSQSGHNTVSWYQQALGQGPQFIFQYYREEENGRGNFPPRFSGLQFPNYSSELNVNALELDDSALYLCASSLGGDGTDTQYFGPGTRLTVL.

The chain employs TRBV4-3 and TRBJ1-1, with D possibly matching TRBD1 (6 bases). Germline CDR1 and CDR2: LGHNA and YSLEER. V lost 2 bases and J lost 10, with 14 bases in between. The CDR3 sequence is 13 residues long. This CDR3 is CASSQISGGRAFF. In nucleotides, the CDR3 is TGCGCCAGCAGCCAAATTTCTGGGGGCAGAGCTTTCTTT.

V gene TRBV6-6 combines with J gene TRBJ2-7; TRBD1 matches 7 bases. Unmatched junction bases numbered 6, after V lost 2 bases and J lost 2 bases. Germline V CDR1 and CDR2: MNHNY, SVGAGI (reference sequence). The CDR3 has 15 residues. Here the CDR3 reads CASSYPPDRAYEQYF. CDR3 nucleotides: TGTGCCAGCAGTTACCCGCCCGACAGGGCCTACGAGCAGTACTTC.

This clone came up a few times. The J gene is TRBJ1-1, the V gene TRBV6-6; D is undetermined. V was clipped by 7 bases and J by 3 bases, with 12 bases between them. The germline V gene encodes CDR1 MNHNY and CDR2 SVGAGI (reference sequence). The CDR3 consists of 13 residues. The CDR3 region is CASTLRVHTEAFF. Written as DNA, the CDR3 is TGTGCCAGCACCTTACGGGTCCACACTGAAGCTTTCTTT.

The chain links TRBV11-3 to TRBJ2-7, with D hard to call. V was clipped by 5 bases and J by 2 bases, with 10 bases between them. The CDR3 loop spans 13 amino acids. From germline, CDR1 is SGHNT and CDR2 YENEEA. In DNA form, the CDR3 reads TGTGCCAGCAGCCACGGAGAAACCTACGAGCAGTACTTC. Translating gives CASSHGETYEQYF. Together with reference TRBV11-3 and TRBJ2-7, the CDR3 gives the full variable domain: EAGVVQSPRYKIIEKKQPVAFWCNPISGHNTLYWYLQNLGQGPELLIRYENEEAVDDSQLPKDRFSAERLKGVDSTLKIQPAELGDSAVYLCASSHGETYEQYFGPGTRLTVT.

The chain employs TRBV6-1 and TRBJ1-1, with a tentative D call TRBD1 (5 bases). Per the germline V gene, CDR1 is MNHNS and CDR2 is SASEGT. The CDR3 covers 12 residues. Trimming removed 5 bases at V and 10 bases at J, with 14 bases between. As DNA, the CDR3 is TGTGCCAGCAGTCCCCGGACCGGGGGAGCTTTCTTT. It codes for CASSPRTGGAFF.

The chain joins TRBV28 to TRBJ1-5; D is perhaps TRBD1 (6 bases). CDR1 is MDHEN, CDR2 SYDVKM, per germline. This CDR3 spans 14 amino acids. The ends were cut back, 4 bases at V and 6 bases at J, with 13 bases in the middle. The CDR3 DNA reads TGTGCCAGCAGTTCCGGGGGGGCAGGTCAGCCCCAGCATTTT. Translated: CASSSGGAGQPQHF.

The J gene is TRBJ2-7, the V gene TRBV10-3; 8 nucleotides agree with TRBD1. Germline V gene data show CDR1 as ENHRY and CDR2 as SYGVKD. The V and J ends lost 6 bases and 3 bases, in that order; junction bases with no gene match: 10. The CDR3 covers 15 residues. This CDR3 reads CAISKDRVAGYEQYF. CDR3 nucleotides: TGTGCCATCAGCAAGGACAGGGTGGCTGGCTACGAGCAGTACTTC.

This clone was seen many times. The chain couples TRBV4-3 to TRBJ2-7; 9 bases align to TRBD1. In germline, CDR1 is LGHNA, CDR2 YSLEER. The CDR3 extends over 15 amino acids. Unmatched junction bases numbered 9, after V lost 0 bases and J lost 9 bases. CDR3 amino acids: CASSQDWGQGGGQYF. For the CDR3, the DNA is TGCGCCAGCAGCCAAGATTGGGGACAGGGTGGGGGGCAGTACTTC.

The V gene is TRBV27, the J gene TRBJ2-3; 11 bases align to TRBD2. CDR1 is MNHEY, CDR2 SMNVEV, per germline (reference sequence). V was clipped by 6 bases and J by 2 bases; unmatched bases: 7. CDR3 size: 16 residues. The CDR3 protein is CASRTPGLADTDTQYF. In DNA, the CDR3 is TGTGCCAGCAGGACACCGGGACTAGCGGACACAGATACGCAGTATTTT.

The chain employs TRBV7-2 and TRBJ1-1; D unresolved. V was cut by 3 bases and J by 0 bases, with 8 bases left in between. The germline gives CDR1 SGHTA, CDR2 FQGNSA. This CDR3 comprises 14 residues. This CDR3 is CASSLYSLNTEAFF. DNA for the CDR3: TGTGCCAGCAGCTTGTACAGCCTGAACACTGAAGCTTTCTTT. Using reference TRBV7-2 and TRBJ1-1 for the parts outside the CDR3, the full variable domain is GAGVSQSPSNKVTEKGKDVELRCDPISGHTALYWYRQSLGQGLEFLIYFQGNSAPDKSGLPSDRFSAERTGGSVSTLTIQRTQQEDSAVYLCASSLYSLNTEAFFGQGTRLTVV.

This clone was observed a handful of times. The CDR3 loop is CASSQDYSGGDYGYTF. For the CDR3, the DNA is TGTGCCAGCAGCCAAGACTACAGCGGGGGGGACTATGGCTACACCTTC. The chain has TRBV4-2 and TRBJ1-2, with D possibly being TRBD1 (5 bases). V gave up 0 bases and J gave up 3 bases, with 14 bases separating them. The CDR3 is 16 amino acids. From germline, CDR1 is LGHNA and CDR2 YNFKEQ.

The chain employs TRBV27 and TRBJ1-4; 7 nucleotides agree with TRBD1. The CDR3 loop spans 16 amino acids. With V trimmed by 10 bases and J by 8 bases, 19 bases remained unmatched. Per the germline V gene, CDR1 is MNHEY and CDR2 is SMNVEV (reference sequence). CDR3 bases: TGTGCCACCAAGCGGTCGGTGGAGACAGGGATCGAAAAACTGTTTTTT. This gives the protein CATKRSVETGIEKLFF.

This clone was counted a single time. The chain recombines TRBV19 with TRBJ2-1; D is possibly TRBD1 (5 bases). The V gene's germline CDR1 is LNHDA and CDR2 SQIVND (reference sequence). The CDR3 spans 15 residues. Trimming removed 4 bases at V and 0 bases at J, with 10 bases between. The CDR3 sequence is CASSRGAISYNEQFF. DNA for the CDR3: TGTGCCAGTAGTAGGGGCGCCATCTCCTACAATGAGCAGTTCTTC.

V and J are TRBV9 and TRBJ1-1; tentative D call: TRBD1 (6 bases). Trimming removed 0 bases from V and 3 bases from J, with 21 bases in between. The CDR3 sequence is 18 residues long. CDR1 and CDR2 (germline): SGDLS, YYNGEE. The CDR3 sequence: CASSVEGGREPTHTEAFF. In DNA form, the CDR3 reads TGTGCCAGCAGCGTAGAGGGGGGGCGGGAACCAACCCACACTGAAGCTTTCTTT.

The chain joins TRBV9 to TRBJ2-7, with D hard to call. Trimming took off 0 bases at V and 2 bases at J, with 12 bases between the two ends. CDR3 size: 15 residues. CDR1 is SGDLS and CDR2 is YYNGEE in the germline V gene. CDR3 loop: CASSVGWLSTYEQYF. The CDR3, as DNA: TGTGCCAGCAGCGTAGGCTGGCTATCAACCTACGAGCAGTACTTC.

This chain uses TRBV6-6 with TRBJ1-2; 7 bases are a match to TRBD1. The CDR3 is 13 amino acids. J lost 2 bases, V lost 6 bases, and 3 bases had no gene match. Germline V gene data show CDR1 as MNHNY and CDR2 as SVGAGI (reference sequence). CDR3 in DNA: TGTGCCAGCAGCACGGGACAGAACTATGGCTACACCTTC. Protein sequence: CASSTGQNYGYTF.

This rearrangement joins TRBV19 to TRBJ1-1; 7 positions agree with TRBD1. V was pared by 6 bases and J by 6 bases, with 16 bases of the junction left unmatched. The CDR3 totals 16 residues. Germline CDR1 reads LNHDA; CDR2 reads SQIVND (reference sequence). In nucleotides, the CDR3 is TGTGCCAGTAGATGGACCGGGACAGCTTACGGTTCTGAAGCTTTCTTT. Translation: CASRWTGTAYGSEAFF. The variable domain in full, completed from reference TRBV19 and TRBJ1-1, reads DGGITQSPKYLFRKEGQNVTLSCEQNLNHDAMYWYRQDPGQGLRLIYYSQIVNDFQKGDIAEGYSVSREKKESFPLTVTSAQKNPTAFYLCASRWTGTAYGSEAFFGQGTRLTVV.

This chain uses TRBV6-6 with TRBJ1-2, with 7 bases aligning to TRBD1. V was clipped by 6 bases and J by 7 bases; unmatched bases: 2. Germline lookup yields CDR1 MNHNY and CDR2 SVGAGI (reference sequence). The CDR3 totals 11 residues. For the CDR3, the DNA is TGTGCCAGCAGCCCAGGGGGTGGCTACACCTTC. Its translation: CASSPGGGYTF.

The chain combines TRBV27 with TRBJ1-1; the D gene is possibly TRBD1 (5 bases). V shed 3 bases and J shed 4 bases, with 18 bases lying between them. CDR3 length: 16 amino acids. In germline, CDR1 is MNHEY, CDR2 SMNVEV (reference sequence). The CDR3 here is CASSFIVGRGATEAFF. In DNA form, the CDR3 reads TGTGCCAGCAGTTTTATAGTAGGGAGAGGGGCCACTGAAGCTTTCTTT.

The V and J genes are TRBV19 and TRBJ2-5; D might be TRBD2 (6 bases). The V end was cut by 6 bases, the J end by 5 bases, with 13 bases between. Germline V gene data show CDR1 as LNHDA and CDR2 as SQIVND (reference sequence). CDR3 length equals 13 residues. The CDR3 spells CASRTSSAETQYF. Written as DNA, the CDR3 is TGTGCCAGTAGAACTAGCTCCGCGGAGACCCAGTACTTC.

The CDR3 nucleotides read TGTGCCATCAGCGATAGCGGGGGGGGAGATACGCAGTATTTT. Residues: CAISDSGGGDTQYF. The gene calls are TRBV10-3 and TRBJ2-3, with 11 bases matching TRBD2. V was pared by 6 bases and J by 5 bases, with 4 bases of the junction left unmatched. The CDR3 runs to 14 residues. Germline assignment: CDR1 ENHRY and CDR2 SYGVKD.

The chain combines TRBV28 with TRBJ2-7, with D maybe TRBD2 (6 bases). Germline values: CDR1 MDHEN, CDR2 SYDVKM. CDR3 size: 15 residues. The V gene lost 7 bases and the J gene lost 2 bases, with 18 bases spanning the gap. CDR3 DNA: TGTGCCAGCAACGCCGGGACTCCCTCCACCTACGAGCAGTACTTC. Encoded protein: CASNAGTPSTYEQYF.

This chain uses TRBV11-2 with TRBJ2-5, with 7 nucleotides matching TRBD2. The length of the CDR3 is 14 residues. After removal of 5 bases from V and 0 bases from J, the junction contained 3 bases not matched to a gene. The germline gives CDR1 SGHAT, CDR2 FQNNGV. The CDR3 bases are TGTGCCAGCAGCAGACTAGCTTACCAAGAGACCCAGTACTTC. As protein: CASSRLAYQETQYF.